This paragraph covers one T cell receptor (beta chain) sequence. Trimming cost V 4 bases and J 4 bases, with 14 bases left between them. The CDR3 runs to 14 residues. Germline CDR1 reads SGHNT; CDR2 reads YYREEE (reference sequence). The data originate from a study of control samples from healthy donors and cancer patients. Libraries were prepared by immunoSEQ multiplex PCR; TCRdb keeps only in-frame clonotypes and omits some of them. The repertoire holds approximately 170,000 clones, about 93% seen once, with roughly 0.7% in the top ten. This clonotype originated in a woman in her 30s in good health. The chain has TRBV5-4 and TRBJ2-5; D is ambiguous. Sequencing input: blood. Here the CDR3 reads CASSAGGGLETQYF. The DNA for the CDR3 is TGTGCCAGCAGCGCCGGCGGTGGTCTAGAGACCCAGTACTTC. The variable domain in full, with the rest retrieved from reference TRBV5-4 and TRBJ2-5, is ETGVTQSPTHLIKTRGQQVTLRCSSQSGHNTVSWYQQALGQGPQFIFQYYREEENGRGNFPPRFSGLQFPNYSSELNVNALELDDSALYLCASSAGGGLETQYFGPGTRLLVL.